The 27 T cell receptor beta chains listed next were all sequenced from one sample in a study of shared clonotypes between healthy human individuals. Repertoires were generated with immunoSEQ multiplex PCR, while TCRdb's copy carries only in-frame clones and drops some. The sample lists more than 2,000,000 clones, over 90% occurring once. Source material: naive CD4+ T cells from PBMCs. Subset denoted: CD45RA+ positively selected. The receptors here all came from a man between 18 and 35 years old in good health. Some clones in this sample may be carry-over from other donors' samples.

About this clone itself: Other DNA sequences of this sample code for an identical CDR3. This sequence joins TRBV18 and TRBJ2-3; the D gene could be TRBD1 or TRBD2 (6 bases each). The CDR3 is made up of 15 amino acids. The germline V gene has CDR1 KGHSH and CDR2 LQKENI. V gave up 2 bases and J gave up 0 bases, with 9 bases separating them. CDR3 residues: CASSPRGGSTDTQYF. CDR3 DNA sequence: TGTGCCAGCTCACCAAGAGGGGGGAGCACAGATACGCAGTATTTT. The full variable domain, in which reference TRBV18 and TRBJ2-3 provide the parts outside the CDR3, is NAGVMQNPRHLVRRRGQEARLRCSPMKGHSHVYWYRQLPEEGLKFMVYLQKENIIDESGMPKERFSAEFPKEGPSILRIQQVVRGDSAAYFCASSPRGGSTDTQYFGPGTRLTVL.

The chain carries TRBV9 and TRBJ2-7; tentative D call: TRBD2 (6 bases). CDR1 is SGDLS, CDR2 YYNGEE, per germline. CDR3 length: 17 residues. The V gene lost 3 bases and the J gene lost 0 bases, with 19 bases spanning the gap. The CDR3, as DNA: TGTGCCAGCAGCGAGGGCCCCGGGACCGGGGGCTCCTACGAGCAGTACTTC. This sequence encodes CASSEGPGTGGSYEQYF.

The chain employs TRBV7-9 and TRBJ1-5, with D tentatively TRBD1 (5 bases). CDR3 length equals 12 residues. V was clipped by 5 bases and J by 9 bases, with 11 bases between them. Germline loops: CDR1 SEHNR, CDR2 FQNEAQ (reference sequence). CDR3 protein: CASSLGQPPQHF. The CDR3, as DNA: TGTGCCAGCAGCCTAGGACAACCGCCCCAGCATTTT.

J is TRBJ1-1 and V is TRBV2; perhaps TRBD1 as D (6 bases). CDR3 length: 15 amino acids. CDR1 is SNHLY and CDR2 is FYNNEI in the germline V gene. V shed 7 bases and J shed 1 base, with 16 bases lying between them. The CDR3 sequence is CASTEGGFRNTEAFF. The CDR3 nucleotides read TGTGCCAGCACCGAGGGGGGGTTCCGGAACACTGAAGCTTTCTTT.

This rearrangement joins TRBV6-6 to TRBJ2-7; TRBD2 might be the D (5 bases). The ends were cut back, 8 bases at V and 3 bases at J, with 17 bases in the middle. Germline V CDR1 and CDR2: MNHNY, SVGAGI (reference sequence). The CDR3 totals 14 residues. CDR3 in amino acids: CASSGVLSNYEQYF. In DNA form, the CDR3 reads TGTGCCAGCTCCGGGGTACTATCAAACTACGAGCAGTACTTC.

This chain uses TRBV2 with TRBJ2-5, with no clear D. Germline V lookup: CDR1 SNHLY, CDR2 FYNNEI. The CDR3 extends over 13 amino acids. Between the trimmed V and J ends, which lost 2 bases and 2 bases, there was a span of 6 bases. The CDR3 DNA follows: TGTGCCAGCAGTGAAACGGAACAAGAGACCCAGTACTTC. Its translation: CASSETEQETQYF.

This clone has just one count. The sample has other DNA sequences that encode this CDR3 too. The chain carries TRBV15 and TRBJ1-2, with a tentative D call TRBD1 (5 bases). This CDR3 contains 13 residues. CDR1 is LNHNV, CDR2 YYDKDF, per germline (reference sequence). The V end was cut by 2 bases, the J end by 5 bases, with 9 bases between. The CDR3 region is CATSRQGRYGYTF. In nucleotides, the CDR3 is TGTGCCACCAGCAGACAGGGTCGGTATGGCTACACCTTC.

The chain recombines TRBV5-1 with TRBJ1-5, with TRBD1 matching over 8 bases. The CDR3 extends over 14 amino acids. CDR1 is SGHRS, CDR2 YFSETQ, per germline. Germline trimming cut 2 bases from V and 4 bases from J; bases unmatched to any gene: 2. CDR3 residues: CASSFTGGNQPQHF. DNA for the CDR3: TGCGCCAGCAGCTTCACAGGGGGGAATCAGCCCCAGCATTTT. Combining the CDR3 with reference TRBV5-1 and TRBJ1-5 gives the whole variable domain KAGVTQTPRYLIKTRGQQVTLSCSPISGHRSVSWYQQTPGQGLQFLFEYFSETQRNKGNFPGRFSGRQFSNSRSEMNVSTLELGDSALYLCASSFTGGNQPQHFGDGTRLSIL.

The rearrangement joins TRBV7-3 to TRBJ2-3, with 10 nucleotides matching TRBD2. Germline V CDR1 and CDR2: SGHTA, FQGTGA. This CDR3 has 15 amino acids. V was clipped by 0 bases and J by 6 bases; unmatched bases: 3. The CDR3 sequence is CASSLTLAGVDTQYF. The CDR3 coding sequence is TGTGCCAGCAGCTTAACGCTAGCGGGAGTTGATACGCAGTATTTT.

The rearrangement links TRBV4-2 to TRBJ2-1; either TRBD1 or TRBD2 may fit D (5 bases each). Per the germline V gene, CDR1 is LGHNA and CDR2 is YNFKEQ. This CDR3 has 16 amino acids. V shed 5 bases and J shed 3 bases, with 17 bases lying between them. The CDR3 DNA reads as TGTGCCAGCAGCGCCCTCTGGGGGAGCGACTACAATGAGCAGTTCTTC. Amino acid sequence: CASSALWGSDYNEQFF.

This clone was observed a handful of times. This chain connects TRBV28 to TRBJ1-1; 8 positions match TRBD1. After removal of 10 bases from V and 1 base from J, the junction contained 5 bases not matched to a gene. This CDR3 is built from 13 residues. The germline CDR1 and CDR2 sequences are MDHEN and SYDVKM. The CDR3 DNA reads TGTGCCACCGGGGACAGGCAGAACACTGAAGCTTTCTTT. Protein sequence: CATGDRQNTEAFF.

This sequence joins TRBV18 and TRBJ2-7; no definite D call. Germline values: CDR1 KGHSH, CDR2 LQKENI. CDR3 length equals 14 residues. The V end was cut by 2 bases, the J end by 1 base, with 9 bases between. CDR3 sequence: CASSPRTQSYEQYF. Here the CDR3 DNA reads TGTGCCAGCTCACCAAGAACACAGTCCTACGAGCAGTACTTC.

This sequence joins TRBV30 and TRBJ2-1; D is possibly TRBD1 (6 bases). CDR1 and CDR2 (germline): GTSNPN, SVGIG (reference sequence). V was shortened by 0 bases and J by 7 bases, with 10 bases between the two germline ends. This CDR3 has 13 amino acids. The CDR3 nucleotides read TGTGCCTGGAGTGTTATGGGGGCTAATGAGCAGTTCTTC. Protein sequence: CAWSVMGANEQFF.

This clone was found a few times. The CDR3 region has the DNA TGCGCCAGCCACAGTCAGGGGAACACCGGGGAGCTGTTTTTT. This codes for CASHSQGNTGELFF. This chain links TRBV5-1 with TRBJ2-2; D might be TRBD1 (5 bases). V was trimmed by 7 bases and J by 1 base, leaving 11 bases between them. The germline V gene has CDR1 SGHRS and CDR2 YFSETQ. This CDR3 region has 14 residues.

The chain has TRBV7-3 and TRBJ2-1; TRBD2 aligns across 9 bases. Looked up from germline, CDR1 is SGHTA and CDR2 is FQGTGA. This CDR3 has 15 amino acids. The J segment lost 6 bases and the V segment lost 4 bases, leaving 7 bases of the junction unmatched. CDR3 sequence (DNA): TGTGCCAGCAGCTCCCTTAGCGGGAGTCTCAATGAGCAGTTCTTC. Amino acids: CASSSLSGSLNEQFF.

The CDR3 reads CASSHPMSYEQYF. The CDR3 coding sequence is TGTGCCAGCAGCCACCCTATGTCCTACGAGCAGTACTTC. This chain connects TRBV4-2 to TRBJ2-7; the D is unclear. Trimming removed 3 bases from V and 1 base from J, with 7 bases in between. Germline V gene lookup returns CDR1 LGHNA and CDR2 YNFKEQ. The CDR3 runs 13 residues.

The chain has TRBV15 and TRBJ1-5, with D hard to call. This CDR3 spans 13 amino acids. Trimming left V 5 bases short and J 9 bases short, with 14 bases between. CDR1 and CDR2 (germline): LNHNV, YYDKDF (reference sequence). The CDR3 DNA follows: TGTGCCACCAGCTCTCCGGGTTACTGGCCCCAGCATTTT. Translating gives CATSSPGYWPQHF.

This chain joins TRBV19 and TRBJ2-3, with D tentatively TRBD2 (6 bases). Germline CDR1 and CDR2: LNHDA and SQIVND (reference sequence). V lost 9 bases to trimming and J lost 4 bases, with 29 bases between them. This CDR3 has 18 residues. The CDR3 region is CASQSKPQGLRRSDTQYF. The CDR3 DNA is TGTGCCAGCCAGTCAAAACCCCAGGGACTTAGAAGGTCAGATACGCAGTATTTT. Combining the CDR3 with reference TRBV19 and TRBJ2-3 gives the whole variable domain DGGITQSPKYLFRKEGQNVTLSCEQNLNHDAMYWYRQDPGQGLRLIYYSQIVNDFQKGDIAEGYSVSREKKESFPLTVTSAQKNPTAFYLCASQSKPQGLRRSDTQYFGPGTRLTVL.

The chain recombines TRBV13 with TRBJ2-7; D is unresolved. The V gene lost 3 bases and the J gene lost 6 bases, with 12 bases spanning the gap. CDR1 PRHDT and CDR2 FYEKMQ come from the germline V gene (reference sequence). The CDR3 runs to 13 residues. The CDR3 bases are TGTGCCAGCAGCTTGCGGACCGGCATCGAGCAGTACTTC. As protein: CASSLRTGIEQYF. Full variable domain (rest looked up from reference TRBV13 and TRBJ2-7): AAGVIQSPRHLIKEKRETATLKCYPIPRHDTVYWYQQGPGQDPQFLISFYEKMQSDKGSIPDRFSAQQFSDYHSELNMSSLELGDSALYFCASSLRTGIEQYFGPGTRLTVT.

The chain recombines TRBV9 with TRBJ2-1; TRBD2 is a possible D gene (5 bases). This CDR3 spans 13 amino acids. The germline V gene encodes CDR1 SGDLS and CDR2 YYNGEE. V was trimmed by 2 bases and J by 9 bases, leaving 12 bases between them. The CDR3 loop reads CASSVRIGGEQFF. In nucleotides, the CDR3 is TGTGCCAGCAGCGTTAGGATCGGAGGTGAGCAGTTCTTC.

The chain combines TRBV14 with TRBJ1-6; D remains unclear. Deletions cut 0 bases from V and 13 bases from J, with 10 bases between. Germline V gene lookup returns CDR1 SGHDN and CDR2 FVKESK. The length of the CDR3 is 13 residues. CDR3 sequence: CASSQDRLPPLHF. CDR3 in DNA: TGTGCCAGCAGCCAAGACCGTCTTCCGCCCCTCCACTTT.

V is TRBV5-1 and J is TRBJ2-1, with 7 bases fitting TRBD2. CDR1 and CDR2 from the germline V gene are SGHRS and YFSETQ. The CDR3 extends over 16 amino acids. Trimming cost V 0 bases and J 7 bases; bases outside gene matches: 10. This CDR3 reads CASSLAGTIFGNEQFF. CDR3 nucleotide sequence: TGCGCCAGCAGCTTGGCCGGGACTATCTTCGGGAATGAGCAGTTCTTC.

The chain combines TRBV27 with TRBJ1-1; D ambiguous. Looked up from germline, CDR1 is MNHEY and CDR2 is SMNVEV (reference sequence). The CDR3 sequence is 15 residues long. V was clipped by 1 base and J by 6 bases, with 15 bases between them. The CDR3 region is CASSLFTAGGSEAFF. The CDR3 region has the DNA TGTGCCAGCAGTTTATTCACGGCTGGCGGCTCTGAAGCTTTCTTT.

This clone showed up just a few times. The genes are TRBV9 and TRBJ1-2, with D unresolved. V lost 5 bases and J lost 6, with 11 bases in between. Looked up from germline, CDR1 is SGDLS and CDR2 is YYNGEE. The CDR3 contains 12 residues. Here the CDR3 DNA reads TGTGCCAGCAGTCGTAGTCTAGATGGCTACACCTTC. Translation gives CASSRSLDGYTF.

V and J are TRBV6-1 and TRBJ1-2; the match to TRBD1 covers 7 bases. Germline V CDR1 and CDR2: MNHNS, SASEGT. The V segment lost 5 bases and the J segment 1 base; nucleotides outside the gene matches: 7. The CDR3 length is 15 residues. CDR3: CASSITGAINYGYTF. CDR3 DNA: TGTGCCAGCAGTATTACAGGGGCAATTAACTATGGCTACACCTTC.

J is TRBJ2-5 and V is TRBV7-2; TRBD1 matches 7 bases. CDR3 length: 14 residues. In germline, CDR1 is SGHTA, CDR2 FQGNSA. After removal of 5 bases from V and 4 bases from J, the junction contained 7 bases not matched to a gene. The CDR3 DNA is TGTGCCAGCAGCACCGACAGGGTGTCAGAGACCCAGTACTTC. Protein product: CASSTDRVSETQYF.

The V gene is TRBV7-8, the J gene TRBJ2-7; 9 nucleotides match TRBD1. V was pared by 5 bases and J by 3 bases, with 11 bases of the junction left unmatched. The CDR3 is 16 amino acids. The germline gives CDR1 SGHVS, CDR2 FQNEAQ. CDR3 region: CASSTRLQGAIYEQYF. CDR3 in DNA: TGTGCCAGCAGCACCCGCCTACAGGGGGCGATCTACGAGCAGTACTTC.